A selection of T cell receptor beta chains follows, all from one sample in a study of T cells in Graves' hyperthyroidism and ophthalmopathy. TCRdb called the multiplex PCR reads again in MiXCR, with one record for every CDR3 protein. This table has about 560,000 distinct CDR3 sequences, less than 20% appearing once. The specimen was blood. These receptors all come from a woman aged 25-40 years with Graves' hyperthyroidism. CDR3s include the opening cysteine and the closing phenylalanine or tryptophan. The order of the fields is J gene, V gene, clone size, D gene, CDR3 protein, CDR3 DNA. The D gene is left open where the match is weak. Clone sizes are given selectively: once, few, many, or a class where the clone is expanded.

J gene: TRBJ2-7; V gene: TRBV20-1; clone size: -; D gene: -; CDR3 protein: CSAVPDRTSYEQYF; CDR3 DNA: TGCAGTGCTGTCCCTGACAGGACCTCCTACGAGCAGTACTTC
J gene: TRBJ2-1; V gene: TRBV7-9; clone size: -; D gene: -; CDR3 protein: CASTLPGVDSFGQFF; CDR3 DNA: TGTGCCAGCACCCTCCCGGGAGTGGATTCCTTCGGGCAGTTCTTC
J gene: TRBJ2-1; V gene: TRBV12-3/TRBV12-4; clone size: many; D gene: TRBD2; CDR3 protein: CASSRGKGLAGVDEQFF; CDR3 DNA: TGTGCCAGCAGTCGTGGTAAGGGACTAGCGGGAGTAGATGAGCAGTTCTTC
J gene: TRBJ1-3; V gene: TRBV9; clone size: -; D gene: -; CDR3 protein: CASSAGPTAGNTIYF; CDR3 DNA: TGTGCCAGCAGCGCCGGCCCGACAGCAGGAAACACCATATATTTT
J gene: TRBJ2-7; V gene: TRBV10-1; clone size: many; D gene: -; CDR3 protein: CASILDSSYEQYF; CDR3 DNA: -
J gene: TRBJ1-1; V gene: TRBV11-2; clone size: many; D gene: -; CDR3 protein: CASGVRGGLYTEAFF; CDR3 DNA: TGTGCCAGCGGAGTGAGGGGCGGCCTCTACACTGAAGCTTTCTTT
J gene: TRBJ2-1; V gene: TRBV10-3; clone size: -; D gene: -; CDR3 protein: CAITRAAPPGNEQFF; CDR3 DNA: TGTGCCATCACCAGGGCCGCCCCGCCGGGGAATGAGCAGTTCTTC
J gene: TRBJ1-4; V gene: TRBV27; clone size: few; D gene: -; CDR3 protein: CASSSTWGASDEKLFF; CDR3 DNA: TGTGCCAGCAGTTCAACCTGGGGGGCTAGTGATGAAAAACTGTTTTTT
J gene: TRBJ2-1; V gene: TRBV5-4; clone size: -; D gene: -; CDR3 protein: CASSLEGPVDEQFF; CDR3 DNA: TGTGCCAGCAGCTTGGAGGGCCCGGTGGATGAGCAGTTCTTC
J gene: TRBJ2-7; V gene: TRBV3-1; clone size: once; D gene: -; CDR3 protein: CASSQAGRPEQYF; CDR3 DNA: TGTGCCAGCAGCCAAGCCGGACGTCCCGAGCAGTACTTC
J gene: TRBJ2-2; V gene: TRBV2; clone size: -; D gene: -; CDR3 protein: CASSELSGVTGELFF; CDR3 DNA: TGTGCCAGCAGTGAATTATCGGGGGTCACCGGGGAGCTGTTTTTT
J gene: TRBJ2-5; V gene: TRBV20-1; clone size: -; D gene: -; CDR3 protein: CSAEDRNQETQYF; CDR3 DNA: TGCAGTGCTGAAGACAGGAACCAAGAGACCCAGTACTTC
J gene: TRBJ2-2; V gene: TRBV9; clone size: -; D gene: TRBD1; CDR3 protein: CASSVAPGQGITGELFF; CDR3 DNA: TGTGCCAGCAGCGTAGCCCCCGGACAGGGGATCACCGGGGAGCTGTTTTTT
J gene: TRBJ2-2; V gene: TRBV5-6; clone size: -; D gene: -; CDR3 protein: CASSFRAPTGELFF; CDR3 DNA: TGTGCCAGCAGCTTCCGGGCTCCCACCGGGGAGCTGTTTTTT
J gene: TRBJ1-4; V gene: TRBV5-1; clone size: few; D gene: TRBD1; CDR3 protein: CASSPGTGGKLFF; CDR3 DNA: TGCGCCAGCAGTCCCGGGACAGGGGGAAAACTGTTTTTT
J gene: TRBJ2-5; V gene: TRBV7-2; clone size: many; D gene: TRBD1; CDR3 protein: CASKLDREEVTQYF; CDR3 DNA: TGTGCCAGCAAACTGGACAGGGAGGAAGTGACCCAGTACTTC
J gene: TRBJ2-5; V gene: TRBV20-1; clone size: many; D gene: TRBD2; CDR3 protein: CSARVFRLAESQETQYF; CDR3 DNA: TGCAGTGCTAGGGTTTTCAGACTAGCGGAATCCCAAGAGACCCAGTACTTC
J gene: TRBJ1-6; V gene: TRBV5-5; clone size: -; D gene: -; CDR3 protein: CASSKAGVRNSPLHF; CDR3 DNA: TGTGCCAGCAGCAAGGCAGGGGTACGTAATTCACCCCTCCACTTT
J gene: TRBJ2-7; V gene: TRBV18; clone size: -; D gene: TRBD2; CDR3 protein: CASSPGLAESSYEQYF; CDR3 DNA: TGTGCCAGCTCGCCGGGACTAGCGGAAAGCTCCTACGAGCAGTACTTC
J gene: TRBJ2-3; V gene: TRBV20-1; clone size: -; D gene: TRBD2; CDR3 protein: CSAPVAGGSTDTQYF; CDR3 DNA: TGCAGTGCTCCCGTTGCGGGAGGGAGCACAGATACGCAGTATTTT
J gene: TRBJ2-5; V gene: TRBV11-2; clone size: -; D gene: -; CDR3 protein: CASSEQSPGETQYF; CDR3 DNA: TGTGCCAGCAGTGAACAAAGCCCGGGGGAGACCCAGTACTTC
J gene: TRBJ2-3; V gene: TRBV7-2; clone size: many; D gene: -; CDR3 protein: CASSLGASTDTQYF; CDR3 DNA: TGTGCCAGCAGCTTAGGGGCAAGCACAGATACGCAGTATTTT
J gene: TRBJ2-5; V gene: TRBV20-1; clone size: many; D gene: -; CDR3 protein: CSAPAVPGGETQYF; CDR3 DNA: TGCAGTGCTCCGGCGGTGCCTGGGGGGGAGACCCAGTACTTC
J gene: TRBJ1-1; V gene: TRBV28; clone size: many; D gene: -; CDR3 protein: CASSGQGSGAFF; CDR3 DNA: TGTGCCAGCAGTGGTCAGGGTTCCGGAGCTTTCTTT
J gene: TRBJ1-1; V gene: TRBV7-3; clone size: many; D gene: -; CDR3 protein: CASSPTPGGNEAFF; CDR3 DNA: TGTGCCAGCAGCCCGACGCCGGGGGGTAATGAAGCTTTCTTT
J gene: TRBJ1-5; V gene: TRBV27; clone size: many; D gene: TRBD1; CDR3 protein: CASSAQEGAQPQHF; CDR3 DNA: TGTGCCAGCAGTGCGCAAGAGGGGGCTCAGCCCCAGCATTTT
J gene: TRBJ2-1; V gene: TRBV5-1; clone size: -; D gene: TRBD1; CDR3 protein: CASSPHTGGPYEQFF; CDR3 DNA: TGCGCCAGCAGCCCACACACAGGGGGGCCCTACGAGCAGTTCTTC
J gene: TRBJ1-5; V gene: TRBV7-6; clone size: -; D gene: -; CDR3 protein: CASSYKNQPQHF; CDR3 DNA: TGTGCCAGCAGCTACAAAAATCAGCCCCAGCATTTT
J gene: TRBJ1-1; V gene: TRBV29-1; clone size: -; D gene: -; CDR3 protein: CSVLRDRLNTKAFF; CDR3 DNA: TGCAGCGTACTACGAGACAGACTGAACACTAAGGCTTTCTTT
J gene: TRBJ2-5; V gene: TRBV15; clone size: -; D gene: -; CDR3 protein: CATSSFGYQETQYF; CDR3 DNA: TGTGCCACCAGCAGCTTTGGGTACCAAGAGACCCAGTACTTC
J gene: TRBJ2-2; V gene: TRBV7-9; clone size: few; D gene: TRBD2; CDR3 protein: CASSFVAGDTGELFF; CDR3 DNA: TGTGCCAGCAGCTTTGTTGCGGGAGACACCGGGGAGCTGTTTTTT
J gene: TRBJ1-1; V gene: TRBV29-1; clone size: many; D gene: -; CDR3 protein: CSVVGILNTEAFF; CDR3 DNA: TGCAGCGTTGTAGGTATACTGAACACTGAAGCTTTCTTT
J gene: TRBJ2-6; V gene: TRBV19; clone size: -; D gene: -; CDR3 protein: CASSIYNSGANVLTF; CDR3 DNA: TGTGCCAGTAGTATATACAACTCTGGGGCCAACGTCCTGACTTTC
J gene: TRBJ1-6; V gene: TRBV20-1; clone size: -; D gene: -; CDR3 protein: CSANPGPEDSPLHF; CDR3 DNA: TGCAGTGCTAACCCCGGGCCTGAGGATTCACCCCTCCACTTT
J gene: TRBJ1-3; V gene: TRBV3-1; clone size: many; D gene: -; CDR3 protein: CASLGISGNTIYF; CDR3 DNA: TGTGCCAGTTTGGGCATCTCTGGAAACACCATATATTTT
J gene: TRBJ2-5; V gene: TRBV12-3/TRBV12-4; clone size: few; D gene: TRBD1; CDR3 protein: CASSNPTGGGETQYF; CDR3 DNA: TGTGCCAGCAGTAACCCGACAGGGGGCGGCGAGACCCAGTACTTC
J gene: TRBJ2-7; V gene: TRBV11-2; clone size: many; D gene: -; CDR3 protein: CASSLEDYPPRGEQYF; CDR3 DNA: TGTGCCAGCAGCTTAGAGGACTATCCCCCTAGGGGCGAGCAGTACTTC
J gene: TRBJ2-5; V gene: TRBV27; clone size: many; D gene: -; CDR3 protein: CASSFGGPETQYF; CDR3 DNA: TGTGCCAGCAGTTTTGGGGGGCCGGAGACCCAGTACTTC
J gene: TRBJ2-1; V gene: TRBV7-3; clone size: many; D gene: TRBD2; CDR3 protein: CASSLIGTSGSGEQFF; CDR3 DNA: TGTGCCAGCAGCTTAATAGGGACTAGCGGGAGTGGTGAGCAGTTCTTC
J gene: TRBJ2-1; V gene: TRBV11-2; clone size: many; D gene: -; CDR3 protein: CASSDAAAYNEQFF; CDR3 DNA: TGTGCCAGCAGCGACGCGGCAGCCTACAATGAGCAGTTCTTC
J gene: TRBJ1-4; V gene: TRBV12-3/TRBV12-4; clone size: few; D gene: -; CDR3 protein: CASSLNSWQRGASKLFF; CDR3 DNA: TGTGCCAGCAGTTTAAATTCCTGGCAGCGCGGGGCCTCAAAACTGTTTTTT
J gene: TRBJ2-3; V gene: TRBV5-1; clone size: many; D gene: TRBD1; CDR3 protein: CASSLLATGGTTDTQYF; CDR3 DNA: TGCGCCAGCAGCTTGTTAGCGACAGGGGGCACCACAGATACGCAGTATTTT
J gene: TRBJ2-3; V gene: TRBV30; clone size: many; D gene: TRBD2; CDR3 protein: CAWRLAGAPDTQYF; CDR3 DNA: TGTGCCTGGAGATTAGCGGGGGCTCCAGATACGCAGTATTTT
J gene: TRBJ2-1; V gene: TRBV9; clone size: many; D gene: TRBD2; CDR3 protein: CASAIAGDNEQFF; CDR3 DNA: TGTGCCAGCGCGATAGCGGGCGACAATGAGCAGTTCTTC
J gene: TRBJ2-1; V gene: TRBV6-2/TRBV6-3; clone size: many; D gene: -; CDR3 protein: CASRRGSFSWANNEQFF; CDR3 DNA: TGTGCCAGCAGACGGGGGTCCTTCAGTTGGGCCAACAATGAGCAGTTCTTC
J gene: TRBJ1-4; V gene: TRBV28; clone size: many; D gene: -; CDR3 protein: CASSLRQGGSEKLFF; CDR3 DNA: TGTGCCAGCAGTTTACGGCAGGGAGGGAGCGAAAAACTGTTTTTT
J gene: TRBJ1-3; V gene: TRBV6-5; clone size: many; D gene: -; CDR3 protein: CASSYSAGPAGRRNTIYF; CDR3 DNA: TGTGCCAGCAGTTACTCGGCAGGACCTGCGGGACGCCGAAACACCATATATTTT
J gene: TRBJ2-3; V gene: TRBV7-2; clone size: few; D gene: -; CDR3 protein: CASSLNAAESTDTQYF; CDR3 DNA: TGTGCCAGCAGCTTAAATGCAGCCGAAAGCACAGATACGCAGTATTTT
J gene: TRBJ2-4; V gene: TRBV10-3; clone size: -; D gene: TRBD1; CDR3 protein: CAISYSGTGINIQYF; CDR3 DNA: TGTGCCATCAGTTACTCCGGGACAGGAATAAACATTCAGTACTTC
J gene: TRBJ2-1; V gene: TRBV11-2; clone size: many; D gene: -; CDR3 protein: CASSLRASLNEQFF; CDR3 DNA: TGTGCCAGCAGCTTACGGGCTAGCCTTAATGAGCAGTTCTTC
J gene: TRBJ2-7; V gene: TRBV10-3; clone size: -; D gene: -; CDR3 protein: CAISPDSKDEQYF; CDR3 DNA: TGTGCCATCAGCCCGGACAGTAAGGACGAGCAGTACTTC
J gene: TRBJ1-6; V gene: TRBV20-1; clone size: few; D gene: -; CDR3 protein: CSARDRQGNNSPLHF; CDR3 DNA: TGCAGTGCTAGAGATAGGCAGGGGAATAATTCACCCCTCCACTTT
J gene: TRBJ2-7; V gene: TRBV19; clone size: -; D gene: TRBD1; CDR3 protein: CASRADRGYEQYF; CDR3 DNA: TGTGCCAGTAGGGCGGACAGGGGCTACGAGCAGTACTTC
J gene: TRBJ2-7; V gene: TRBV12-3/TRBV12-4; clone size: many; D gene: -; CDR3 protein: CASSLKGSVHEQYF; CDR3 DNA: TGTGCCAGCAGTTTAAAGGGGTCTGTCCACGAGCAGTACTTC
J gene: TRBJ1-5; V gene: TRBV27; clone size: many; D gene: -; CDR3 protein: CASSLSRRTDNQPQHF; CDR3 DNA: TGTGCCAGCAGTTTATCGCGGCGGACGGACAATCAGCCCCAGCATTTT
J gene: TRBJ1-3; V gene: TRBV7-3; clone size: -; D gene: -; CDR3 protein: CASSAQRRTIYF; CDR3 DNA: TGTGCCAGCAGCGCTCAGCGGCGGACCATATATTTT
J gene: TRBJ1-6; V gene: TRBV6-6; clone size: -; D gene: -; CDR3 protein: CASSYSEAYRFSPLHF; CDR3 DNA: TGTGCCAGCAGTTACTCGGAGGCTTACAGGTTTTCACCCCTCCACTTT
J gene: TRBJ2-1; V gene: TRBV27; clone size: -; D gene: -; CDR3 protein: CASSLYWGAGSSYNEQFF; CDR3 DNA: TGTGCCAGCAGTTTATATTGGGGAGCAGGTAGCTCCTACAATGAGCAGTTCTTC
J gene: TRBJ2-1; V gene: TRBV7-2; clone size: few; D gene: -; CDR3 protein: CASSAPLDRSYRNEQFF; CDR3 DNA: TGTGCCAGCAGCGCACCTCTAGATAGATCGTATAGAAATGAGCAGTTCTTC